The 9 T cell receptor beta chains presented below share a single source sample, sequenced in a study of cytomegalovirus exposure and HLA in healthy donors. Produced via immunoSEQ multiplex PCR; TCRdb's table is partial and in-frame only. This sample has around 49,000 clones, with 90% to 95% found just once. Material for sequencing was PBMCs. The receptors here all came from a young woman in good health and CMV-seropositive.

CDR3 loop: CASSPPDRGRWDTEAFF. CDR3 coding DNA: TGCGCCAGCAGCCCCCCCGACAGGGGGCGGTGGGACACTGAAGCTTTCTTT. The chain uses TRBV5-1 and TRBJ1-1; 10 nucleotides align to TRBD1. Germline loops: CDR1 SGHRS, CDR2 YFSETQ. V dropped 4 bases and J dropped 3; count of bases not matched to a gene: 12. The CDR3 is made up of 17 amino acids.

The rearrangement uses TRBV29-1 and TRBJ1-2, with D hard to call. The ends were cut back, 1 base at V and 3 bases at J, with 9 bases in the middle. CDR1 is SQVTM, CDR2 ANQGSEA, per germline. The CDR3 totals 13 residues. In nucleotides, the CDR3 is TGCAGCGTTGAAGTGCCGGGTCACTATGGCTACACCTTC. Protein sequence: CSVEVPGHYGYTF.

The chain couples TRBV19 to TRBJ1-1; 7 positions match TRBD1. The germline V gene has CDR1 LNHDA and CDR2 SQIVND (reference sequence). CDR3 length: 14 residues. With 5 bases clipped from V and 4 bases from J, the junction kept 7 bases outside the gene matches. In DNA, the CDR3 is TGTGCCAGTAGTGCGACAGGGACGGCCACTGAAGCTTTCTTT. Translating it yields CASSATGTATEAFF. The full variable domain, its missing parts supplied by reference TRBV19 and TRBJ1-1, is DGGITQSPKYLFRKEGQNVTLSCEQNLNHDAMYWYRQDPGQGLRLIYYSQIVNDFQKGDIAEGYSVSREKKESFPLTVTSAQKNPTAFYLCASSATGTATEAFFGQGTRLTVV.

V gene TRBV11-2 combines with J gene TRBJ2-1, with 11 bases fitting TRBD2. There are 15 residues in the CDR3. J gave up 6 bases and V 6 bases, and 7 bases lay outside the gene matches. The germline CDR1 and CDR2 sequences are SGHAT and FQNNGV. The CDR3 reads CASSFPGLAVNEQFF. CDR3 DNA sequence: TGTGCCAGCAGTTTCCCGGGACTAGCGGTCAATGAGCAGTTCTTC.

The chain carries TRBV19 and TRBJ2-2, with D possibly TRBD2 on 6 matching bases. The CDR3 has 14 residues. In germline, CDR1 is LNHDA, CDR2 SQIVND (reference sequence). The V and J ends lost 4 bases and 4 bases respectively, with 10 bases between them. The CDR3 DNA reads TGTGCCAGTAGTAGCGGGACGGGCACCGGGGAGCTGTTTTTT. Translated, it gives CASSSGTGTGELFF.

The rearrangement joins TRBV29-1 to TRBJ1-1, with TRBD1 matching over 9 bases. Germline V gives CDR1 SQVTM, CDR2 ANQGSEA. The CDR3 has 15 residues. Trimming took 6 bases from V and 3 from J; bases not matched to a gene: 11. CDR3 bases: TGCAGCGTAATGGACAGGGGCGGATTCTACACTGAAGCTTTCTTT. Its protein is CSVMDRGGFYTEAFF.

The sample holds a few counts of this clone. The CDR3 sequence is CASSQVDSSGSGANVLTF. The DNA of the CDR3 is TGTGCCAGCAGCCAAGTTGACAGCTCTGGCTCTGGGGCCAACGTCCTGACTTTC. The chain carries TRBV4-2 and TRBJ2-6; D might be TRBD1 (5 bases). Germline loops: CDR1 LGHNA, CDR2 YNFKEQ. The ends were cut back, 1 base at V and 0 bases at J, with 13 bases in the middle. The CDR3 contains 18 residues.

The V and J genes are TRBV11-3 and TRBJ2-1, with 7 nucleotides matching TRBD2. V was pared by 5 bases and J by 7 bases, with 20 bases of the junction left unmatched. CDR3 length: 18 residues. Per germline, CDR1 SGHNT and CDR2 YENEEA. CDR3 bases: TGTGCCAGCAGCCTGACGAGGACTAGTAGATTACTAGGGAATGAGCAGTTCTTC. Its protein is CASSLTRTSRLLGNEQFF.

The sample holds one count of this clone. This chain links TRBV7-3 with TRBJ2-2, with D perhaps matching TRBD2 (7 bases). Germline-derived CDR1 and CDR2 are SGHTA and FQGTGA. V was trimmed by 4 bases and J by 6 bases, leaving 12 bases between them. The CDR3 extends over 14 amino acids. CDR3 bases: TGTGCCAGCAGCTCGTGGGGGGGCCCCGGGGAGCTGTTTTTT. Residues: CASSSWGGPGELFF.